Listed below are T cell receptor beta chains from one sample, sequenced in a study of OX40 agonist ivuxolimab in advanced cancers. Produced via immunoSEQ multiplex PCR; TCRdb's table is partial and in-frame only. Of roughly 75,000 clones in the sample, 85% to 90% were seen once. The source was CD4+ or CD8+ T cells sorted from blood, collected in a trial of the OX40 agonist ivuxolimab. The source is an adult with an advanced solid tumor such as melanoma, head and neck, liver or kidney cancer. The CDR3 runs from the conserved cysteine through the conserved F or W. A D gene is named only where the DNA matches it firmly. Part of the rows lack a size; the others show once, few, many or a class for expanded clones.

d_call: TRBD2; v_call: TRBV5-4; clone_size: once; j_call: TRBJ2-1; cdr3_aa: CASSLMPGTSTSNEQFF; cdr3_nt: TGTGCCAGCAGCTTAATGCCCGGGACTAGCACATCCAATGAGCAGTTCTTC
d_call: -; v_call: TRBV29-1; clone_size: -; j_call: TRBJ2-3; cdr3_aa: CSVRQWISTDTQYF; cdr3_nt: TGCAGCGTCAGACAGTGGATTAGCACAGATACGCAGTATTTT
d_call: -; v_call: TRBV2; clone_size: few; j_call: TRBJ2-3; cdr3_aa: CASSELSPTDTQYF; cdr3_nt: TGTGCCAGCAGTGAACTCAGTCCCACAGATACGCAGTATTTT
d_call: -; v_call: TRBV21-1; clone_size: -; j_call: TRBJ1-4; cdr3_aa: CASPNDRNDATNEKLFF; cdr3_nt: TGTGCCAGCCCAAATGACAGGAACGATGCAACTAATGAAAAACTGTTTTTT
d_call: TRBD1; v_call: TRBV6-6; clone_size: -; j_call: TRBJ2-3; cdr3_aa: CASSFLQGADTQYF; cdr3_nt: TGTGCCAGCAGTTTCCTACAGGGGGCAGATACGCAGTATTTT
d_call: TRBD2; v_call: TRBV7-8; clone_size: once; j_call: TRBJ2-3; cdr3_aa: CASSLGLAGGTDTQYF; cdr3_nt: TGTGCCAGCAGCTTGGGACTAGCGGGGGGCACAGATACGCAGTATTTT
d_call: -; v_call: TRBV28; clone_size: -; j_call: TRBJ1-1; cdr3_aa: CASSLSNTEAFF; cdr3_nt: TGTGCCAGCAGTTTATCGAACACTGAAGCTTTCTTT
d_call: -; v_call: TRBV2; clone_size: -; j_call: TRBJ1-5; cdr3_aa: CASSVHGNQPQHF; cdr3_nt: TGTGCCAGCAGTGTACATGGCAATCAGCCCCAGCATTTT
d_call: -; v_call: TRBV7-3; clone_size: -; j_call: TRBJ2-1; cdr3_aa: CASSFAQNSYNEQFF; cdr3_nt: TGTGCCAGCAGCTTTGCACAAAACTCCTACAATGAGCAGTTCTTC
d_call: TRBD1; v_call: TRBV4-3; clone_size: -; j_call: TRBJ1-3; cdr3_aa: CASSQAGRGRGNTIYF; cdr3_nt: TGCGCCAGCAGCCAAGCAGGCAGGGGGCGCGGAAACACCATATATTTT
d_call: -; v_call: TRBV7-9; clone_size: few; j_call: TRBJ2-3; cdr3_aa: CASSSRFTDTQYF; cdr3_nt: TGTGCCAGCAGCTCCAGATTCACAGATACGCAGTATTTT
d_call: -; v_call: TRBV2; clone_size: -; j_call: TRBJ1-1; cdr3_aa: CASRGQFNTEAFF; cdr3_nt: TGTGCCAGCCGAGGACAATTTAACACTGAAGCTTTCTTT
d_call: -; v_call: TRBV10-3; clone_size: -; j_call: TRBJ2-5; cdr3_aa: CAIGGGIEETQYF; cdr3_nt: TGTGCCATCGGAGGGGGTATTGAGGAGACCCAGTACTTC
d_call: -; v_call: TRBV4-3; clone_size: -; j_call: TRBJ2-1; cdr3_aa: CASSQDGRHEQFF; cdr3_nt: TGCGCCAGCAGCCAAGATGGACGTCATGAGCAGTTCTTC
d_call: -; v_call: TRBV25-1; clone_size: -; j_call: TRBJ1-2; cdr3_aa: CASSEGLYGYTF; cdr3_nt: TGTGCCAGCAGTGAAGGTTTATATGGCTACACCTTC
d_call: TRBD2; v_call: TRBV27; clone_size: -; j_call: TRBJ2-3; cdr3_aa: CASRGTSQEGDTQYF; cdr3_nt: TGTGCCAGCAGGGGGACTAGCCAAGAGGGAGATACGCAGTATTTT
d_call: TRBD1; v_call: TRBV2; clone_size: once; j_call: TRBJ2-7; cdr3_aa: CASSKDRGINEQYF; cdr3_nt: TGTGCCAGCAGTAAGGACAGGGGAATAAACGAGCAGTACTTC
d_call: -; v_call: TRBV4-1; clone_size: few; j_call: TRBJ2-1; cdr3_aa: CASSQGLREYNEQFF; cdr3_nt: TGCGCCAGCAGCCAAGGCCTACGGGAGTACAATGAGCAGTTCTTC
d_call: -; v_call: TRBV6-6; clone_size: few; j_call: TRBJ2-3; cdr3_aa: CASGMLASDTQYF; cdr3_nt: TGTGCCAGCGGAATGCTAGCGTCAGATACGCAGTATTTT
d_call: -; v_call: TRBV5-7; clone_size: -; j_call: TRBJ1-5; cdr3_aa: CASSLGTERGNQPQHF; cdr3_nt: TGTGCCAGCAGCTTGGGAACGGAGAGGGGCAATCAGCCCCAGCATTTT
d_call: -; v_call: TRBV18; clone_size: -; j_call: TRBJ1-1; cdr3_aa: CASSPPQRTNTEAFF; cdr3_nt: TGTGCCAGCTCACCACCTCAAAGAACGAACACTGAAGCTTTCTTT
d_call: TRBD1; v_call: TRBV2; clone_size: once; j_call: TRBJ1-1; cdr3_aa: CASSRQGRNTEAFF; cdr3_nt: TGTGCCAGCAGTCGACAGGGAAGGAACACTGAAGCTTTCTTT
d_call: -; v_call: TRBV28; clone_size: -; j_call: TRBJ1-2; cdr3_aa: CASSFGGALLYGYTF; cdr3_nt: TGTGCCAGCAGTTTTGGGGGGGCGCTCTTATATGGCTACACCTTC
d_call: -; v_call: TRBV5-1; clone_size: -; j_call: TRBJ2-1; cdr3_aa: CASSLEQPSNEQFF; cdr3_nt: TGCGCCAGCAGCTTGGAACAGCCCTCTAATGAGCAGTTCTTC
d_call: -; v_call: TRBV28; clone_size: -; j_call: TRBJ2-2; cdr3_aa: CASSFYASRTVSNTGELFF; cdr3_nt: TGTGCCAGCAGTTTCTACGCAAGTCGGACAGTTTCGAACACCGGGGAGCTGTTTTTT
d_call: TRBD1; v_call: TRBV9; clone_size: -; j_call: TRBJ2-1; cdr3_aa: CASSASGQGYNEQFF; cdr3_nt: TGTGCCAGCAGTGCTTCGGGACAGGGGTACAATGAGCAGTTCTTC
d_call: TRBD1; v_call: TRBV19; clone_size: -; j_call: TRBJ1-2; cdr3_aa: CASKSGQGDYGYTF; cdr3_nt: TGTGCCAGTAAGAGCGGACAGGGAGACTATGGCTACACCTTC
d_call: TRBD2; v_call: TRBV19; clone_size: -; j_call: TRBJ2-3; cdr3_aa: CASTKDGLAGGPIDTQYF; cdr3_nt: TGTGCCAGTACCAAAGATGGACTAGCGGGAGGGCCTATAGATACGCAGTATTTT
d_call: -; v_call: TRBV19; clone_size: -; j_call: TRBJ1-5; cdr3_aa: CASSTSRGGEPQHF; cdr3_nt: TGTGCCAGTAGTACGTCGAGGGGAGGTGAGCCCCAGCATTTT